Following are 7 T cell receptor beta chains from one sample sequenced in a study of T-cell reconstitution after alpha-beta-depleted transplantation in children (TCRdb year 2016). The library was produced with PCR. Sequencing was carried out with an Illumina HiSeq 2500. To normalize quantification of the TCRbeta repertoire, the TCR libraries were built with molecular barcoding that relied on unique molecular identifiers. TCRdb reprocessing: public reads trimmed at Q25 with fastp, clones called with MiXCR, in-frame beta chains kept. Under each unique CDR3 protein, matching rows form one entry showing the most common genes and DNA. For this sample the table gives hundreds of thousands of distinct CDR3 sequences, of which approximately 30% were detected only once. The leading ten clones occupy 2% to 3% of the sample. The sample was PBMCs from the stem cell graft donor, taken from the stem cell graft. These receptors were taken from a human donor who donated a stem cell graft to a child with aplastic anemia.

The chain couples TRBV5-1 to TRBJ2-1, with 11 bases that match TRBD2. This CDR3 is built from 15 residues. V gave up 4 bases and J gave up 5 bases; unmatched junction bases: 5. Germline CDR1 is SGHRS and CDR2 is YFSETQ. The CDR3 here is CASSHTSGSNNEQFF. CDR3 nucleotide sequence: TGCGCCAGCAGCCATACTAGCGGGAGCAACAATGAGCAGTTCTTC.

This clonotype has more than one count but fewer than ten. The gene calls are TRBV6-2 or TRBV6-3 and TRBJ1-2; D is undetermined. Trimming pared 0 bases from V and 4 bases from J, leaving 12 bases between. CDR1 and CDR2 (germline): MNHEY, SVGEGT. The CDR3 is 15 residues long. The CDR3 nucleotides are TGTGCCAGCAGTTACTCGGGCAGGAGAAGCTATGGCTACACCTTC. Its translation is CASSYSGRRSYGYTF.

The chain uses TRBV7-9 and TRBJ1-5; possible D gene TRBD1, 5 bases. The V gene's germline CDR1 is SEHNR and CDR2 FQNEAQ (reference sequence). Trimming shortened V by 3 bases and J by 5 bases, and 11 bases separated the two germline ends. The CDR3 is made up of 14 amino acids. In DNA, the CDR3 is TGTGCCAGCAGCTTTGTGGGGGATTATCAGCCCCAGCATTTT. Translating it yields CASSFVGDYQPQHF. The whole variable domain, filled in from reference TRBV7-9 and TRBJ1-5, reads DTGVSQNPRHKITKRGQNVTFRCDPISEHNRLYWYRQTLGQGPEFLTYFQNEAQLEKSRLLSDRFSAERPKGSFSTLEIQRTEQGDSAMYLCASSFVGDYQPQHFGDGTRLSIL.

This chain's CDR3 is CSVPGLTTDTQYF. For the CDR3, the DNA is TGCAGTGTCCCGGGACTAACCACAGATACGCAGTATTTT. This sequence joins TRBV20-1 and TRBJ2-3, with TRBD2 matching over 7 bases. V shed 7 bases and J 2 bases; nucleotides not matched to a gene: 6. The CDR3 extends over 13 amino acids. In germline, CDR1 is DFQATT, CDR2 SNEGSKA (reference sequence).

The V and J genes are TRBV11-2 and TRBJ1-2, with a tentative D call TRBD1 (5 bases). Germline-derived CDR1 and CDR2 are SGHAT and FQNNGV. V was clipped by 4 bases and J by 8 bases, with 20 bases between them. The CDR3 has 15 residues. Here the CDR3 reads CASSSPRHGARGYTF. DNA of the CDR3: TGTGCCAGCAGCTCACCGCGACATGGGGCGCGCGGCTACACCTTC.

J is TRBJ2-5 and V is TRBV7-2; 9 bases fit TRBD2. Germline-derived CDR1 and CDR2 are SGHTA and FQGNSA. The CDR3 spans 15 residues. V shed 3 bases, J shed 2 bases, and the junction held 4 bases outside the gene matches. The chain's CDR3 is CASSLSSGIQETQYF. DNA of the CDR3: TGTGCCAGCAGCTTGTCTAGCGGGATACAAGAGACCCAGTACTTC.

This clonotype was counted only a few times. The chain has TRBV29-1 and TRBJ1-2, with D possibly TRBD1 on 5 matching bases. Germline CDR1 and CDR2: SQVTM and ANQGSEA. V was clipped by 0 bases and J by 3 bases, with 11 bases between them. CDR3 size: 14 residues. Here the CDR3 reads CSVEDSGGDYGYTF. The CDR3 nucleotides read TGCAGCGTTGAAGATTCGGGGGGAGACTATGGCTACACCTTC.